Included here is one T cell receptor (beta chain) sequence, with context. These data come from a study of long-term antiretroviral therapy in people with HIV. Researchers ran immunoSEQ v3.0 at survey level. Sequencing had a target that covered about 40,000-55,000 T-cell genomes per sample. The protocol was immunoSEQ multiplex PCR, while the TCRdb copy is restricted to in-frame clones and leaves out a portion. The table shows 14,000 or so clones, with approximately 91% occurring only once. The CDR3 length is 15 residues. The V end lost 0 bases, the J end lost 3 bases, and 9 bases lay between the germline ends. Germline-derived CDR1 and CDR2 are PRHDT and FYEKMQ (reference sequence).

This sequence originates from a man aged 40-49 years with HIV. Here the sequenced sample was unsorted PBMCs, taken 6.2 years after starting antiretroviral therapy. The J gene is TRBJ2-1, the V gene TRBV13, with D maybe TRBD2 (5 bases). The CDR3, as DNA: TGTGCCAGCAGCTTAGGTCGGGAACACTACAATGAGCAGTTCTTC. Translated: CASSLGREHYNEQFF.